This TCR beta chain was observed in a study of early T cells in non-severe SARS-CoV-2 infection. The overall study: Bulk RNA isolated from unsorted whole blood underwent sequencing; chains were not paired. Regarding the study as a whole: CD4 and private specificities were missed by VDJdb matching, which favored anti-spike CD8 responses.

Of note for this clonotype: No antigen is known for it.

The library protocol tagged individual cDNA molecules with unique molecular identifiers. TCRdb passed the 5' RACE reads through MiXCR, listing each CDR3 protein once. The table lists 59,000 or so distinct CDR3 sequences, around 12% of them singletons. CDR3 size: 15 residues. With 2 bases removed from V and 6 bases from J, the gap between germline ends came to 16 bases. Germline V CDR1 and CDR2: KGHDR, SFDVKD. J is TRBJ2-7 and V is TRBV24-1; the D is unclear. Sequencing used whole blood, obtained at baseline. This clonotype originated in an adult who was a healthcare worker with PCR-confirmed SARS-CoV-2 infection or an uninfected control (not recorded which). The CDR3 DNA reads TGTGCCACCAGTGATTCTTCAGGTCTTGTTCGCGAGCAGTACTTC. It specifies CATSDSSGLVREQYF.